This entry is about one TCR beta chain. This CDR3 has 16 residues. Germline V gene data show CDR1 as MNHEY and CDR2 as SVGAGI. V trimming: 6 bases; J trimming: 2 bases; junction bases outside the gene matches: 9. Each CDR3 protein gets one entry after TCRdb re-called the RT-PCR reads with MiXCR. Here the sample spans 650,000 to 800,000 distinct CDR3 sequences, 13% to 15% being singletons. The J gene is TRBJ2-7, the V gene TRBV6-5; 11 bases fit TRBD2. This TCR was recovered from a female donor in good health, serving as a healthy control. The sequenced material came from memory CD4+ T cells from blood. In DNA form, the CDR3 reads TGTGCCAGCAGCCAAACTAGCGGGGGAGCAGCCTACGAGCAGTACTTC. It specifies CASSQTSGGAAYEQYF.